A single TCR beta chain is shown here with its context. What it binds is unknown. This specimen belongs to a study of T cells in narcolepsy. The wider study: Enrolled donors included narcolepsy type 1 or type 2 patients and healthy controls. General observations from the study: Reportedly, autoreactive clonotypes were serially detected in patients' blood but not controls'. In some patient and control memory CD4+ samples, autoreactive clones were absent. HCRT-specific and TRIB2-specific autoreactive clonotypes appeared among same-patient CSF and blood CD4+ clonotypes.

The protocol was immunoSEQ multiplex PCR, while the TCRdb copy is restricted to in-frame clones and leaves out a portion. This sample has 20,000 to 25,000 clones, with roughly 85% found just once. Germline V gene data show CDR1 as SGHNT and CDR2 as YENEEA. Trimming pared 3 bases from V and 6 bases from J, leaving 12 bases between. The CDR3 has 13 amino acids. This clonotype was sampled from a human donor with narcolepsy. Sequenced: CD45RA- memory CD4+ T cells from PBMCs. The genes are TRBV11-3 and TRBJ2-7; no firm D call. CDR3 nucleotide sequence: TGTGCCAGCAGCTTCGACCCCCGAGGCGAGCAGTACTTC. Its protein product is CASSFDPRGEQYF.